These 25 T cell receptor beta chains were all obtained from the same sample, sequenced in a study of cytomegalovirus exposure and HLA in healthy donors. PCR primers comprised 60 Vbeta and 13 Jbeta primers. Produced via immunoSEQ multiplex PCR; TCRdb's table is partial and in-frame only. The sample contains some 140,000 clones, over 75% of which appear only once. Sequences were obtained from PBMCs. These receptors all come from a woman aged 40-49 years in good health and CMV-seropositive.

This chain uses TRBV5-1 with TRBJ1-4; 7 nucleotides align to TRBD1. CDR3 length: 15 residues. Looked up from germline, CDR1 is SGHRS and CDR2 is YFSETQ. The V segment lost 4 bases and the J segment 7 bases; nucleotides outside the gene matches: 10. The DNA of the CDR3 is TGCGCCAGCAGCCCGGGACAGTGGTTGGTTGAAAAACTGTTTTTT. Protein product: CASSPGQWLVEKLFF.

V gene TRBV19 combines with J gene TRBJ2-6; 7 bases align to TRBD1. CDR1 and CDR2 (germline): LNHDA, SQIVND (reference sequence). The CDR3 spans 16 residues. The junction had 3 bases not matched to a gene; V was cut back by 4 bases and J by 0 bases. CDR3 region: CASSTGQSSGANVLTF. DNA for the CDR3: TGTGCCAGTAGTACGGGACAGTCCTCTGGGGCCAACGTCCTGACTTTC.

This clone was detected only once. This chain links TRBV5-4 with TRBJ1-5; TRBD1 aligns across 7 bases. V shed 3 bases, J shed 4 bases, and the junction held 1 base outside the gene matches. The CDR3 consists of 13 residues. Germline CDR1 reads SGHNT; CDR2 reads YYREEE (reference sequence). Here the CDR3 DNA reads TGTGCCAGCAGCTCGGGACAGAATCAGCCCCAGCATTTT. Translated, it gives CASSSGQNQPQHF.

This sequence joins TRBV5-1 and TRBJ2-3; 14 bases agree with TRBD2. The J segment lost 6 bases and the V segment lost 4 bases, leaving 7 bases of the junction unmatched. This CDR3 contains 16 residues. Per the germline V gene, CDR1 is SGHRS and CDR2 is YFSETQ. CDR3: CASSAGTSGSWDTQYF. DNA of the CDR3: TGCGCCAGCAGCGCAGGGACTAGCGGGAGTTGGGATACGCAGTATTTT.

V usage is TRBV19 and J usage is TRBJ1-1; D gene unclear. Germline V lookup: CDR1 LNHDA, CDR2 SQIVND (reference sequence). V lost 2 bases and J 3 bases, leaving 19 bases between the germline ends. The CDR3 has 17 amino acids. The CDR3 nucleotides are TGTGCCAGTAGTATAAGGATGGGCCGGGGAAGTCACACTGAAGCTTTCTTT. This encodes CASSIRMGRGSHTEAFF.

This sequence joins TRBV30 and TRBJ2-7; 8 nucleotides agree with TRBD1. Germline V lookup: CDR1 GTSNPN, CDR2 SVGIG (reference sequence). V trimming: 4 bases; J trimming: 3 bases; junction bases outside the gene matches: 11. The CDR3 runs to 15 residues. The CDR3 region has the DNA TGTGCCTGGACCATGGGGACAGGAAACTACTACGAGCAGTACTTC. Translating it yields CAWTMGTGNYYEQYF.

The chain employs TRBV30 and TRBJ1-5, with D possibly TRBD1 on 5 matching bases. CDR3 length: 17 amino acids. The germline V and J ends were trimmed by 0 bases and 6 bases, with 21 bases remaining between them. Germline V gene sequence: CDR1 GTSNPN, CDR2 SVGIG (reference sequence). The CDR3 loop is CAWSVIGTASSSQPQHF. CDR3 DNA: TGTGCCTGGAGTGTAATTGGGACTGCCTCATCGAGTCAGCCCCAGCATTTT.

This sequence joins TRBV5-1 and TRBJ1-2; tentative D call: TRBD1 (6 bases). This CDR3 is built from 16 residues. Germline V lookup: CDR1 SGHRS, CDR2 YFSETQ. V was pared by 0 bases and J by 2 bases, with 14 bases between. The CDR3 nucleotides are TGCGCCAGCAGCTTGGGTCCCGACAGGAGGAACTATGGCTACACCTTC. Translating it yields CASSLGPDRRNYGYTF.

The chain has TRBV5-1 and TRBJ2-7; the match to TRBD2 covers 8 bases. CDR3 length equals 14 residues. Germline trimming cut 1 base from V and 3 bases from J; bases unmatched to any gene: 3. Looked up from germline, CDR1 is SGHRS and CDR2 is YFSETQ. The CDR3 coding sequence is TGCGCCAGCAGCTTGCGAAGCGGGAGCTACGAGCAGTACTTC. Amino acids: CASSLRSGSYEQYF.

This clone appeared once. The rearrangement links TRBV13 to TRBJ1-5; D is perhaps TRBD1 (5 bases). CDR1 and CDR2 (germline): PRHDT, FYEKMQ (reference sequence). This CDR3 has 14 amino acids. V gave up 0 bases and J gave up 5 bases, with 8 bases separating them. CDR3 loop: CASSLGQGHQPQHF. The CDR3 DNA reads as TGTGCCAGCAGCTTAGGGCAGGGTCATCAGCCCCAGCATTTT. Full variable domain (rest looked up from reference TRBV13 and TRBJ1-5): AAGVIQSPRHLIKEKRETATLKCYPIPRHDTVYWYQQGPGQDPQFLISFYEKMQSDKGSIPDRFSAQQFSDYHSELNMSSLELGDSALYFCASSLGQGHQPQHFGDGTRLSIL.

The sample holds a few counts of this clone. The J gene is TRBJ2-1, the V gene TRBV30, with 10 bases identical to TRBD2. Germline V gene sequence: CDR1 GTSNPN, CDR2 SVGIG (reference sequence). This CDR3 has 21 amino acids. Trimming took 0 bases from V and 5 from J; bases not matched to a gene: 22. CDR3 region: CAWSVREFASGSRLDNNEQFF. DNA of the CDR3: TGTGCCTGGAGTGTACGGGAGTTCGCTAGCGGGAGTAGATTAGATAACAATGAGCAGTTCTTC.

The V and J genes are TRBV9 and TRBJ2-4; 9 bases are a match to TRBD1. In germline, CDR1 is SGDLS, CDR2 YYNGEE. The CDR3 has 14 residues. J lost 5 bases, V lost 3 bases, and 3 bases had no gene match. CDR3 in DNA: TGTGCCAGCAGCGCGGGACAGGGCCAAAACATTCAGTACTTC. This codes for CASSAGQGQNIQYF.

In this sample, this clone turned up a few times. The chain has TRBV29-1 and TRBJ1-4, with 9 bases identical to TRBD1. The CDR3 is 16 amino acids. Germline trimming cut 7 bases from V and 2 bases from J; bases unmatched to any gene: 11. Germline V gene sequence: CDR1 SQVTM, CDR2 ANQGSEA. In DNA, the CDR3 is TGCAGCGCTGGGAGTTGGACAGGGGCTACTAATGAAAAACTGTTTTTT. It specifies CSAGSWTGATNEKLFF.

The chain is built from TRBV27 and TRBJ1-1; 7 bases agree with TRBD1. The germline V gene has CDR1 MNHEY and CDR2 SMNVEV (reference sequence). With V trimmed by 6 bases and J by 0 bases, 7 bases remained unmatched. The CDR3 contains 15 residues. The CDR3 DNA sequence: TGTGCCAGCAGGTCCCTACAGGGGATGAACACTGAAGCTTTCTTT. Its protein product is CASRSLQGMNTEAFF.

The J gene is TRBJ1-2, the V gene TRBV2, with D tentatively TRBD1 (5 bases). Germline-derived CDR1 and CDR2 are SNHLY and FYNNEI. The CDR3 covers 14 residues. V gave up 8 bases and J gave up 0 bases, with 13 bases separating them. CDR3 nucleotides: TGTGCCAGCCTTCGACAGCCCGCTAACTATGGCTACACCTTC. Encoded protein: CASLRQPANYGYTF.

Remarks on this clone: Other DNA sequences in this sample translate to the same CDR3. The V call is TRBV19, the J call TRBJ2-7; D perhaps matches TRBD1 (6 bases). CDR1 LNHDA and CDR2 SQIVND come from the germline V gene (reference sequence). Trimming removed 4 bases at V and 4 bases at J, with 14 bases between. CDR3 length: 14 amino acids. In DNA form, the CDR3 reads TGTGCCAGTAGTACACCAGGACAGACTTACGAGCAGTACTTC. It is translated as CASSTPGQTYEQYF.

The chain combines TRBV19 with TRBJ1-2; weak D call: TRBD1 (5 bases). The V gene's germline CDR1 is LNHDA and CDR2 SQIVND (reference sequence). V was clipped by 5 bases and J by 3 bases, with 10 bases between them. This CDR3 has 13 residues. The CDR3 nucleotides are TGTGCCAGTAGTCCCGACAGCTACTATGGCTACACCTTC. It yields the protein CASSPDSYYGYTF.

The chain employs TRBV6-5 and TRBJ1-1; 8 bases agree with TRBD1. The CDR3 is 15 amino acids. The germline CDR1 and CDR2 sequences are MNHEY and SVGAGI. The V segment lost 2 bases and the J segment 1 base; nucleotides outside the gene matches: 3. This CDR3 reads CASSYRQGWNTEAFF. CDR3 bases: TGTGCCAGCAGTTACAGACAGGGGTGGAACACTGAAGCTTTCTTT.

The chain has TRBV19 and TRBJ2-3; 8 bases fit TRBD2. The junction had 3 bases not matched to a gene; V was cut back by 6 bases and J by 1 base. The CDR3 sequence is 14 residues long. The V gene's germline CDR1 is LNHDA and CDR2 SQIVND (reference sequence). This CDR3 is CASRLSGGTDTQYF. The CDR3 DNA follows: TGTGCCAGTAGACTTAGCGGGGGCACAGATACGCAGTATTTT.

About this clone itself: The same CDR3 is also encoded by other DNA sequences in this sample. The genes are TRBV10-2 and TRBJ1-1; D is undetermined. Germline V gene data show CDR1 as WSHSY and CDR2 as SAAADI. This CDR3 contains 14 residues. V lost 4 bases, J lost 1 base, and 10 bases lay in between. The CDR3 region has the DNA TGCGCCAGCAGTGCCTCGGGAGGGAACACTGAAGCTTTCTTT. It is translated as CASSASGGNTEAFF.

The rearrangement uses TRBV2 and TRBJ1-2; TRBD1 agrees at 7 bases. The length of the CDR3 is 16 residues. Germline lookup yields CDR1 SNHLY and CDR2 FYNNEI. V gave up 4 bases and J gave up 2 bases; unmatched junction bases: 10. In DNA form, the CDR3 reads TGTGCCAGCAGTGTTAGGGGACAGATCAGAAACTATGGCTACACCTTC. It codes for CASSVRGQIRNYGYTF.

This clone was observed a few times. The chain has TRBV4-1 and TRBJ1-5; D might be TRBD1 (6 bases). CDR1 is MGHRA and CDR2 is YSYEKL in the germline V gene. Trimming shortened V by 0 bases and J by 4 bases, and 13 bases separated the two germline ends. The CDR3 contains 16 residues. The CDR3 region is CASSQDTYRVNQPQHF. CDR3 bases: TGCGCCAGCAGCCAAGACACGTACAGGGTGAATCAGCCCCAGCATTTT.

The gene calls are TRBV2 and TRBJ2-7; D is ambiguous. The ends were cut back, 3 bases at V and 4 bases at J, with 10 bases in the middle. The CDR3 runs to 13 residues. Germline loops: CDR1 SNHLY, CDR2 FYNNEI. The CDR3 sequence is CASSEGSLYEQYF. CDR3 in DNA: TGTGCCAGCAGTGAGGGCAGTTTATACGAGCAGTACTTC.

This clone was observed a handful of times. V gene TRBV11-1 combines with J gene TRBJ2-7, with TRBD2 as a possible D gene (6 bases). The CDR3 contains 14 residues. Per the germline V gene, CDR1 is SGHAT and CDR2 is FQDESV (reference sequence). Trimming took off 7 bases at V and 5 bases at J, with 18 bases between the two ends. DNA for the CDR3: TGTGCCAGCAAGGCAGCCGGGAGTAACCACGAGCAGTACTTC. It codes for CASKAAGSNHEQYF.

The V and J genes are TRBV2 and TRBJ1-1; D is unclear. V was trimmed by 2 bases and J by 8 bases, leaving 9 bases between them. The CDR3 length is 12 residues. CDR1 SNHLY and CDR2 FYNNEI come from the germline V gene. CDR3 residues: CASSERQAEAFF. DNA for the CDR3: TGTGCCAGCAGTGAAAGGCAGGCAGAAGCTTTCTTT.